There are many counts of the clone carrying this T cell receptor beta chain. The antigen is unknown. The sample is drawn from a study of breast tumors, draining lymph nodes, adjacent tissues. Study-wide results and caveats: Tumor T cell lymph node origin was a supported hypothesis, not proven.

TCRdb used MiXCR to reprocess the multiplex PCR reads, holding one entry per CDR3 protein. The sample has under 70,000 distinct CDR3 sequences; over 40% are singletons. V lost 6 bases, J lost 5 bases, and 11 bases lay in between. The CDR3 is 13 amino acids. CDR1 and CDR2 from the germline V gene are KGHSH and LQKENI. The clonotype was recovered from a female donor with breast cancer. Some clones in this sample may be carry-over from other donors' samples. The chain carries TRBV18 and TRBJ2-1; D is possibly TRBD1 (6 bases). The source material was breast tumor tissue. The CDR3: CASSRDTNNEQFF. The CDR3 DNA reads as TGTGCCAGCTCTAGGGACACCAACAATGAGCAGTTCTTC.